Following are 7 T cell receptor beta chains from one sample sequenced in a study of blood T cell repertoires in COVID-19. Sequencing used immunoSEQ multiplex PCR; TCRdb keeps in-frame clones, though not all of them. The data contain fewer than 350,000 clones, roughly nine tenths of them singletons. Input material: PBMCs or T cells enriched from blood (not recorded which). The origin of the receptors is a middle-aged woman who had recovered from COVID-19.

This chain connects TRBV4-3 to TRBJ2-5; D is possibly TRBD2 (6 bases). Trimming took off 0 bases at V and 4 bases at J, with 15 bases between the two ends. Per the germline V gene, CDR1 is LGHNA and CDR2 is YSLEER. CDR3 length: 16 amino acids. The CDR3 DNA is TGCGCCAGCAGCCAAGATACGGGGCAGGGAGGAGAGACCCAGTACTTC. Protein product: CASSQDTGQGGETQYF.

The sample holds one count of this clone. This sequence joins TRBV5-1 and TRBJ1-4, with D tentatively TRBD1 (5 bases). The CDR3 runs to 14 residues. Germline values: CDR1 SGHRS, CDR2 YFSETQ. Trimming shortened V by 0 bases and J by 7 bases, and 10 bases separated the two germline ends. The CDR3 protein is CASSLDTGVEKLFF. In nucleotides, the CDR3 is TGCGCCAGCAGCTTGGATACAGGCGTTGAAAAACTGTTTTTT.

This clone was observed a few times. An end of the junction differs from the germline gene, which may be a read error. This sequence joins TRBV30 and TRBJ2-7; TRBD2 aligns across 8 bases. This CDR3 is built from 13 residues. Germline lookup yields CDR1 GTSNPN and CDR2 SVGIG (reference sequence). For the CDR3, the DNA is TGTGCTTGGACGGGGGGGAGCGGGTACGAGCAGTACTTC. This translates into CAWTGGSGYEQYF.

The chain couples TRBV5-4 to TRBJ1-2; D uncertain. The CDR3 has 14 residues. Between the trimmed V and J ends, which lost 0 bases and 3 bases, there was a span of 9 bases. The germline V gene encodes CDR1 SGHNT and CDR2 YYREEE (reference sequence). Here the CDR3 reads CASSLAQRDYGYTF. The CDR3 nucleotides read TGTGCCAGCAGCTTGGCACAGAGAGACTATGGCTACACCTTC.

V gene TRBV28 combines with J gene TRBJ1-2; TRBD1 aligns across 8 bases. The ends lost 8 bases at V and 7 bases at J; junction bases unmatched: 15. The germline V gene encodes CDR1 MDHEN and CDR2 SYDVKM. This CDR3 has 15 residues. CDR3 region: CASSRGGTGLSGYTF. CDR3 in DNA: TGTGCCAGCTCTCGGGGCGGGACAGGCCTTAGTGGCTACACCTTC.

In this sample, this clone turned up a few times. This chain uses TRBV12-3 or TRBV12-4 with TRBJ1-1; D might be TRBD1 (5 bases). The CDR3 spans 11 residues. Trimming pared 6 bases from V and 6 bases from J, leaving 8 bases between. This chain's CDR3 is CASRWGAEAFF. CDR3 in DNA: TGTGCCAGCAGGTGGGGGGCTGAAGCTTTCTTT.

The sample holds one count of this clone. DNA of the CDR3: TGTGCCAGCAGCTTCGGACTAGCGGGGGGAAAAGAGACCCAGTACTTC. Translated, it gives CASSFGLAGGKETQYF. The rearrangement joins TRBV7-2 to TRBJ2-5; 14 bases match TRBD2. Germline V lookup: CDR1 SGHTA, CDR2 FQGNSA. Germline trimming cut 3 bases from V and 3 bases from J; bases unmatched to any gene: 3. This CDR3 spans 16 amino acids.